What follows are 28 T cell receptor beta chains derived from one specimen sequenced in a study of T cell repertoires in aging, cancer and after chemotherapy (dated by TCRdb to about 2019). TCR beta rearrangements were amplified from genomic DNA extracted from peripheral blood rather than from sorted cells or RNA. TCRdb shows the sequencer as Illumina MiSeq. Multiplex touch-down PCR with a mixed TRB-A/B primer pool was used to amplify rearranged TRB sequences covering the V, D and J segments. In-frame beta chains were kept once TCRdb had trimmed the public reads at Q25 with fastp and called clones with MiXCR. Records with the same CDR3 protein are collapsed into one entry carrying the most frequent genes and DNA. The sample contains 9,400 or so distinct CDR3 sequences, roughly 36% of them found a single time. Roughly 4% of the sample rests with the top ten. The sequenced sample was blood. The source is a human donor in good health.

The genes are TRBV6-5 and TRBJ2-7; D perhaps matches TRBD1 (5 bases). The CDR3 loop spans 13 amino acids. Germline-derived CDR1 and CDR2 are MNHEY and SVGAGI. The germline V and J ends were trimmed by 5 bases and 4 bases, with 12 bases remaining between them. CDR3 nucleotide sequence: TGTGCCAGCAGTCCACCCCCAGGGTACGAGCAGTACTTC. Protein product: CASSPPPGYEQYF.

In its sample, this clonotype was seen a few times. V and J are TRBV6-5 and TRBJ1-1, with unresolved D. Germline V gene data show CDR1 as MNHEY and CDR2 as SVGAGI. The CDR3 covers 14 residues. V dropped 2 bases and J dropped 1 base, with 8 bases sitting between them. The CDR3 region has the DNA TGTGCCAGCAGTTACCGTCAGGAGAACACTGAAGCTTTCTTT. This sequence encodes CASSYRQENTEAFF.

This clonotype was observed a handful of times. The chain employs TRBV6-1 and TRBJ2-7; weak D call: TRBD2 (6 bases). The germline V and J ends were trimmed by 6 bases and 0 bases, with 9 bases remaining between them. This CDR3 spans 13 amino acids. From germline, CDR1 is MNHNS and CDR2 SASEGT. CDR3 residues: CASRNGGSYEQYF. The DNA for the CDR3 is TGTGCCAGCAGAAACGGGGGCTCCTACGAGCAGTACTTC.

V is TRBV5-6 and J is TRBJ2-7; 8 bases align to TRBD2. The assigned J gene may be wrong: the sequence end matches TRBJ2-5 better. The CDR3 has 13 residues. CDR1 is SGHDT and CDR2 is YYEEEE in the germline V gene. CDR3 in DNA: TGTGCCAGCAGCCGGGAGGGCCGGGAGACCCAGTACTTC. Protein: CASSREGRETQYF.

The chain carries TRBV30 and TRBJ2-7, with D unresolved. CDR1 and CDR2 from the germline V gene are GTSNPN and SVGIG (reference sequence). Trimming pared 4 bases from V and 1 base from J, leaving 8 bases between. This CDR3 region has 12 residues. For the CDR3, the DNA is TGTGCCTGGAAAGGCAGATCCTACGAGCAGTACTTC. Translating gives CAWKGRSYEQYF.

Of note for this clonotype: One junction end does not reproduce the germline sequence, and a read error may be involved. The CDR3 loop reads CASSGGLAETDTQNF. Here the CDR3 DNA reads TGTGCCAGTAGTGGAGGACTAGCGGAAACAGATACGCAGAATTTT. V and J are TRBV19 and TRBJ2-3, with TRBD2 matching over 10 bases. Germline V gene lookup returns CDR1 LNHDA and CDR2 SQIVND (reference sequence). This CDR3 is built from 15 residues.

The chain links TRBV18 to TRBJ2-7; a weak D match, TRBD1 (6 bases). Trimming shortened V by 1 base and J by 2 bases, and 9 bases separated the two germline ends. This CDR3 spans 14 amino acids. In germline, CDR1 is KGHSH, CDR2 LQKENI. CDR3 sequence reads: CASSPRGGAYEQYF. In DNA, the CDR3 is TGTGCCAGCTCACCACGAGGGGGAGCCTACGAGCAGTACTTC.

Here the CDR3 reads CASTTGPRGGNTEAFF. As DNA, the CDR3 is TGTGCCAGCACCACAGGGCCGAGGGGAGGGAACACTGAAGCTTTCTTT. The J gene is TRBJ1-1, the V gene TRBV6-6, with D possibly TRBD1 on 6 matching bases. Germline V gene lookup returns CDR1 MNHNY and CDR2 SVGAGI (reference sequence). V lost 7 bases, J lost 1 base, and 19 bases lay in between. CDR3 length: 16 residues.

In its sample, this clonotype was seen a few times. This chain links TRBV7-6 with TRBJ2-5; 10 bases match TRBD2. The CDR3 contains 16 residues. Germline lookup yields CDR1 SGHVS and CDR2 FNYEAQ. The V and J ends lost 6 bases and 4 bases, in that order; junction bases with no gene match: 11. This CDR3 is CASSPDWASGGETQYF. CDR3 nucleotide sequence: TGTGCCAGCAGTCCGGACTGGGCTAGCGGGGGAGAGACCCAGTACTTC.

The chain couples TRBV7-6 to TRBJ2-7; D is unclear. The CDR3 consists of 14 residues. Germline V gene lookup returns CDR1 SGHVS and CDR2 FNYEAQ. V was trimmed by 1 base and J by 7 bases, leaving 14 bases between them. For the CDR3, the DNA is TGTGCCAGCAGCTTAGACTGGAAGGCTCGGGAGCAGTACTTC. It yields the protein CASSLDWKAREQYF.

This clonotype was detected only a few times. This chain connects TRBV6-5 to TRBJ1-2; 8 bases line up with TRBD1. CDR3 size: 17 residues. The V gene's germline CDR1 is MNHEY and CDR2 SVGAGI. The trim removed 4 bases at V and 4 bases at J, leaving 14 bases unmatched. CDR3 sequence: CASSLGDRPLQLYGYTF. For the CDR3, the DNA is TGTGCCAGCAGTTTAGGGGACAGGCCCCTCCAGCTCTATGGCTACACCTTC.

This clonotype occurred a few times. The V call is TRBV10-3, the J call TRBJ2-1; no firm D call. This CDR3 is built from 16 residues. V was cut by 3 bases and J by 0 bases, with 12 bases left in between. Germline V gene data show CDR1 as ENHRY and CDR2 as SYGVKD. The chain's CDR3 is CAISDKPGSSYNEQFF. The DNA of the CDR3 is TGTGCCATCAGTGATAAACCAGGAAGCTCCTACAATGAGCAGTTCTTC.

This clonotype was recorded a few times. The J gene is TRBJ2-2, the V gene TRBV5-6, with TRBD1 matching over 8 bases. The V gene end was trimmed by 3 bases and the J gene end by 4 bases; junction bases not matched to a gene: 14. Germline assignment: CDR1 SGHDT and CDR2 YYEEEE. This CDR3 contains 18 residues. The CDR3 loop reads CASSYRPTGVVSTGELFF. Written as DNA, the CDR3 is TGTGCCAGCAGCTATAGACCGACAGGGGTGGTTAGCACCGGGGAGCTGTTTTTT.

CDR3 residues: CASSPASHEQYF. CDR3 sequence (DNA): TGTGCCAGCTCACCGGCCTCTCACGAGCAGTACTTC. The chain joins TRBV18 to TRBJ2-7; D not resolved. The CDR3 extends over 12 amino acids. Germline values: CDR1 KGHSH, CDR2 LQKENI. The V and J ends lost 3 bases and 5 bases respectively, with 8 bases between them.

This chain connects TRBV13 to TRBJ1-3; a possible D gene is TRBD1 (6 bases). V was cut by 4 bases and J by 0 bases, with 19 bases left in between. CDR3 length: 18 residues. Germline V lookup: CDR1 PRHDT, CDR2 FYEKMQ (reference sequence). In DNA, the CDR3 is TGTGCCAGCAGCTCATCCCGGGACATCCTCCGCTCTGGAAACACCATATATTTT. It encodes CASSSSRDILRSGNTIYF. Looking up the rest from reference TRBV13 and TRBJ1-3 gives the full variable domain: AAGVIQSPRHLIKEKRETATLKCYPIPRHDTVYWYQQGPGQDPQFLISFYEKMQSDKGSIPDRFSAQQFSDYHSELNMSSLELGDSALYFCASSSSRDILRSGNTIYFGEGSWLTVV.

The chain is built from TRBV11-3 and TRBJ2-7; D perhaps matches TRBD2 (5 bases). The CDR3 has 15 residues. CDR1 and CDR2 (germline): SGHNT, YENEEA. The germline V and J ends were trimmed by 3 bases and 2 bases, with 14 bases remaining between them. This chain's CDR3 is CASSLERTHAYEQYF. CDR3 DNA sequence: TGTGCCAGCAGCTTGGAGCGGACGCATGCCTACGAGCAGTACTTC.

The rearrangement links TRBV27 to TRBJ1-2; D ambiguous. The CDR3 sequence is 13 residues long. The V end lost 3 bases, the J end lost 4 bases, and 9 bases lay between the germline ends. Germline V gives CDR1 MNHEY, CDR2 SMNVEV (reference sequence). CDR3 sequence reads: CASSFGGFYGYTF. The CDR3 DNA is TGTGCCAGCAGTTTTGGTGGTTTCTATGGCTACACCTTC.

As DNA, the CDR3 is TGTGCCAGCAGCTTAGGCCCCCCAGGGAGACTAGACACTGAAGCTTTCTTT. Amino acids: CASSLGPPGRLDTEAFF. The rearrangement joins TRBV13 to TRBJ1-1; tentatively, D is TRBD1 (5 bases). V gave up 0 bases and J gave up 3 bases, with 17 bases separating them. The length of the CDR3 is 17 residues. Germline V lookup: CDR1 PRHDT, CDR2 FYEKMQ (reference sequence).

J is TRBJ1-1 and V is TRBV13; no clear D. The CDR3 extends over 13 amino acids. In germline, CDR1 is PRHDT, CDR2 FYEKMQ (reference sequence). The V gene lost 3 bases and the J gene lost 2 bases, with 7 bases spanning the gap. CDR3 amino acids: CASSFVANTEAFF. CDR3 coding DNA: TGTGCCAGCAGCTTCGTAGCAAACACTGAAGCTTTCTTT.

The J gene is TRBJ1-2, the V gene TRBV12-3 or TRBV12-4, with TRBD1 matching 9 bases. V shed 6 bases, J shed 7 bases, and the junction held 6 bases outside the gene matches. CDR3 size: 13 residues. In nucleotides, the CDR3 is TGTGCCAGCAGCAACAGGGGGCTGGGTGGCTACACCTTC. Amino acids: CASSNRGLGGYTF.

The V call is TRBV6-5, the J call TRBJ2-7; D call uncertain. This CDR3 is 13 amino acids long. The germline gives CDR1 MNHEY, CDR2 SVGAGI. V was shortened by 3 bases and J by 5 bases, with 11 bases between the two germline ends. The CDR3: CASSYGGINEQYF. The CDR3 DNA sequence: TGTGCCAGCAGTTATGGTGGGATTAACGAGCAGTACTTC.

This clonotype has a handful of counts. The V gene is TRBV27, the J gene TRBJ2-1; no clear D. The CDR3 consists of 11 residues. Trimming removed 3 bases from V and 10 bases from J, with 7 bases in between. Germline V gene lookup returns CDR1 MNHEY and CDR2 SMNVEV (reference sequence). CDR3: CASSLGTEQFF. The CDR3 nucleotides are TGTGCCAGCAGTTTGGGAACGGAGCAGTTCTTC.

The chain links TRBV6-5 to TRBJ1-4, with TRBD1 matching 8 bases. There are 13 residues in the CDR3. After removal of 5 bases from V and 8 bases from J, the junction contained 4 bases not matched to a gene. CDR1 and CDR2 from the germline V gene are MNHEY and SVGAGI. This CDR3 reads CASSRGQGEKLFF. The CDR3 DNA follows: TGTGCCAGCAGTCGAGGACAGGGAGAAAAACTGTTTTTT.

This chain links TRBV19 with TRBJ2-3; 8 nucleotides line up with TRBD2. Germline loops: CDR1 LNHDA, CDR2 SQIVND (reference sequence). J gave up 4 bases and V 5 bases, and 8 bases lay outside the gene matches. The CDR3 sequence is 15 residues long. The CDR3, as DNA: TGTGCCAGTAGTCGTCTGGCGGGGGGCCCAGATACGCAGTATTTT. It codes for CASSRLAGGPDTQYF.

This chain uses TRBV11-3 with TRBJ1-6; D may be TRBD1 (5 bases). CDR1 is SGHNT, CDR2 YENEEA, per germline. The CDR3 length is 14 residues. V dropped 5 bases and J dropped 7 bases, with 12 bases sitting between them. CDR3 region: CASSGRGWNSPLHF. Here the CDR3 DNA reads TGTGCCAGCAGCGGACGGGGGTGGAATTCACCCCTCCACTTT. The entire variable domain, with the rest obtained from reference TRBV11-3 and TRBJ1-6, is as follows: EAGVVQSPRYKIIEKKQPVAFWCNPISGHNTLYWYLQNLGQGPELLIRYENEEAVDDSQLPKDRFSAERLKGVDSTLKIQPAELGDSAVYLCASSGRGWNSPLHFGNGTRLTVT.

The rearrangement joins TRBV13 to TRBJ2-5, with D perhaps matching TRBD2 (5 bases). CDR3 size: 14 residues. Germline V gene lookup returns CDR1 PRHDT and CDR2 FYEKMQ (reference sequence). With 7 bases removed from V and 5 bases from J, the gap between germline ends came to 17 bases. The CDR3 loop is CASTIASSEETQYF. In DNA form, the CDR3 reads TGTGCCAGCACCATAGCGTCGTCGGAGGAGACCCAGTACTTC. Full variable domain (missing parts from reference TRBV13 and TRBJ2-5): AAGVIQSPRHLIKEKRETATLKCYPIPRHDTVYWYQQGPGQDPQFLISFYEKMQSDKGSIPDRFSAQQFSDYHSELNMSSLELGDSALYFCASTIASSEETQYFGPGTRLLVL.

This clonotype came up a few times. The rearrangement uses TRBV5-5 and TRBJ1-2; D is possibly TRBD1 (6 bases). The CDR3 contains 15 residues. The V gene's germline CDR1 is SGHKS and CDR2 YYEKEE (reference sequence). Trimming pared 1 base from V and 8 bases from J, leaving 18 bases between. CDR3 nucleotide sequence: TGTGCCAGCAGCTTGCTTCCAGGGACACCAGGCGGCTACACCTTC. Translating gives CASSLLPGTPGGYTF.

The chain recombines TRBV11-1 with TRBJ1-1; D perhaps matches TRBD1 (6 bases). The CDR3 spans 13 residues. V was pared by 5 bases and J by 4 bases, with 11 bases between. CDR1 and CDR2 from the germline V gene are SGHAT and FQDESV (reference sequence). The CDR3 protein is CASSITGSTEAFF. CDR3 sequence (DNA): TGTGCCAGCAGCATAACAGGGAGCACTGAAGCTTTCTTT.